The next 25 T cell receptor beta chains were all read from a single sample in a study of PD-L1 blockade in urothelial cancer (dated by TCRdb to 2016 to 2017). Library preparation used the immunoSEQ multiplex PCR assay. Not all clones reach the TCRdb copy of this immuneACCESS table, which keeps in-frame sequences only. Checked studies attribute under half of the gap to unresolved V genes and leave the rest unexplained. Within this sample are about 95,000 clones, with 80% to 90% of them counted one time only. Of the sample, approximately 2% is held by the ten largest clones. Per the publication, the time point label means: pretreatment peripheral blood. The sample in question was PBMCs, obtained around atezolizumab (anti-PD-L1) treatment. Receptors were obtained from a man aged 55-75 years with urothelial cancer.

The V call is TRBV10-3, the J call TRBJ2-5, with 8 bases identical to TRBD2. The junction had 6 bases not matched to a gene; V was cut back by 2 bases and J by 7 bases. The CDR3 runs 14 residues. In germline, CDR1 is ENHRY, CDR2 SYGVKD. The CDR3 bases are TGTGCCATCAGTGAGCGTAGCGGGGTTGGGACCCAGTACTTC. This encodes CAISERSGVGTQYF.

The rearrangement uses TRBV27 and TRBJ2-1; 10 bases align to TRBD1. CDR3 length equals 16 residues. Germline assignment: CDR1 MNHEY and CDR2 SMNVEV (reference sequence). The V and J ends lost 5 bases and 8 bases, in that order; junction bases with no gene match: 12. The CDR3, as DNA: TGTGCCAGCAGTCGCGCCCGAGGGACAGGGGTCCATGAGCAGTTCTTC. It translates to CASSRARGTGVHEQFF.

The J gene is TRBJ2-7, the V gene TRBV7-9; TRBD1 aligns across 9 bases. With 4 bases clipped from V and 1 base from J, the junction kept 8 bases outside the gene matches. The CDR3 is 16 residues long. Germline-derived CDR1 and CDR2 are SEHNR and FQNEAQ (reference sequence). CDR3 residues: CASSSGGDRVSYEQYF. The CDR3 coding sequence is TGTGCCAGCAGCTCTGGAGGGGACAGGGTATCCTACGAGCAGTACTTC.

This clone appeared a few times. The rearrangement joins TRBV9 to TRBJ2-5; 8 positions agree with TRBD2. Trimming cost V 4 bases and J 5 bases; bases outside gene matches: 16. The CDR3 loop spans 17 amino acids. Germline values: CDR1 SGDLS, CDR2 YYNGEE. CDR3 residues: CASSPRGGAGVRETQYF. The CDR3 DNA reads TGTGCCAGCAGCCCCCGAGGTGGAGCGGGAGTACGGGAGACCCAGTACTTC.

Here the CDR3 DNA reads TGTGCCAGCAGTCCGGGACAGGGGCTAAATGCCGAGCAGTACTTC. Translating gives CASSPGQGLNAEQYF. This chain connects TRBV2 to TRBJ2-7; 10 positions agree with TRBD1. Germline V gene lookup returns CDR1 SNHLY and CDR2 FYNNEI. V was clipped by 5 bases and J by 6 bases; unmatched bases: 10. The CDR3 covers 15 residues.

This chain connects TRBV5-1 to TRBJ1-2; D is undetermined. V was cut by 2 bases and J by 4 bases, with 9 bases left in between. This CDR3 contains 13 residues. From germline, CDR1 is SGHRS and CDR2 YFSETQ. CDR3 protein: CASSFDGGYGYTF. CDR3 coding DNA: TGCGCCAGCAGCTTTGACGGAGGCTATGGCTACACCTTC.

This clone was detected a few times. The chain is built from TRBV18 and TRBJ1-5; 10 nucleotides agree with TRBD1. The J segment lost 3 bases and the V segment lost 5 bases, leaving 4 bases of the junction unmatched. CDR3 length: 15 residues. Germline V gene lookup returns CDR1 KGHSH and CDR2 LQKENI. The CDR3 DNA follows: TGTGCCAGCTCAGCCGGGACAGGGGACAATCAGCCCCAGCATTTT. Its translation: CASSAGTGDNQPQHF.

The chain employs TRBV7-2 and TRBJ1-1, with D uncertain. V dropped 5 bases and J dropped 3 bases, with 16 bases sitting between them. The CDR3 runs 15 residues. Germline loops: CDR1 SGHTA, CDR2 FQGNSA. The CDR3 DNA is TGTGCCAGCAGCCCCCAGGCGCGGGCGGACACTGAAGCTTTCTTT. It codes for CASSPQARADTEAFF.

The rearrangement uses TRBV5-1 and TRBJ2-5, with D unclear. V dropped 1 base and J dropped 4 bases, with 5 bases sitting between them. The CDR3 extends over 12 amino acids. The V gene's germline CDR1 is SGHRS and CDR2 YFSETQ. CDR3 DNA sequence: TGCGCCAGCAGCTTGAACGGAGAGACCCAGTACTTC. This translates into CASSLNGETQYF.

This chain connects TRBV6-5 to TRBJ2-5, with D unresolved. Germline V lookup: CDR1 MNHEY, CDR2 SVGAGI. The V end lost 5 bases, the J end lost 1 base, and 5 bases lay between the germline ends. The CDR3 is made up of 12 amino acids. The CDR3: CASSPSQETQYF. The CDR3 coding sequence is TGTGCCAGCAGTCCCAGCCAAGAGACCCAGTACTTC.

The count of this clone is one. The chain recombines TRBV7-8 with TRBJ2-5; 8 bases match TRBD1. Looked up from germline, CDR1 is SGHVS and CDR2 is FQNEAQ. This CDR3 has 14 residues. Trimming took 5 bases from V and 4 from J; bases not matched to a gene: 6. The DNA of the CDR3 is TGTGCCAGCAGCCCTTGGACAGGGCGAGAGACCCAGTACTTC. Protein: CASSPWTGRETQYF.

The chain recombines TRBV7-8 with TRBJ1-5; maybe TRBD1 (5 bases). This CDR3 has 15 amino acids. Deletions cut 1 base from V and 5 bases from J, with 12 bases between. The V gene's germline CDR1 is SGHVS and CDR2 FQNEAQ. The CDR3 DNA reads TGTGCCAGCAGCTTAGGTCCCGCGGGGGATCAGCCCCAGCATTTT. Protein sequence: CASSLGPAGDQPQHF.

The CDR3 DNA reads as TGTGCCAGCAGTTTATCTCAGGGTTTTTACGAGCAGTACTTC. It encodes CASSLSQGFYEQYF. J is TRBJ2-7 and V is TRBV27; perhaps TRBD1 as D (5 bases). V was trimmed by 0 bases and J by 4 bases, leaving 10 bases between them. The length of the CDR3 is 14 residues. In germline, CDR1 is MNHEY, CDR2 SMNVEV (reference sequence).

This chain connects TRBV28 to TRBJ2-1, with D perhaps matching TRBD1 (6 bases). There are 15 residues in the CDR3. Trimming pared 7 bases from V and 10 bases from J, leaving 23 bases between. The V gene's germline CDR1 is MDHEN and CDR2 SYDVKM. DNA for the CDR3: TGTGCCAGCACCATCCGGGACAACCCAACCTGGGAGCAGTTCTTC. It codes for CASTIRDNPTWEQFF.

J is TRBJ2-3 and V is TRBV10-3; weak D call: TRBD2 (6 bases). The germline V and J ends were trimmed by 7 bases and 2 bases, with 13 bases remaining between them. The CDR3 is made up of 14 amino acids. In germline, CDR1 is ENHRY, CDR2 SYGVKD. The CDR3 loop is CAITPEGNTDTQYF. CDR3 bases: TGTGCCATCACCCCGGAGGGGAACACAGATACGCAGTATTTT.

The chain has TRBV19 and TRBJ2-1; 7 bases align to TRBD2. Germline V gene sequence: CDR1 LNHDA, CDR2 SQIVND (reference sequence). The CDR3 loop spans 17 amino acids. V lost 6 bases, J lost 4 bases, and 15 bases stayed unmatched. The DNA of the CDR3 is TGTGCCAGTAGACCCGGGTTAGGGGAGGGCCGGTACAATGAGCAGTTCTTC. Amino acid sequence: CASRPGLGEGRYNEQFF. Full variable domain (missing parts from reference TRBV19 and TRBJ2-1): DGGITQSPKYLFRKEGQNVTLSCEQNLNHDAMYWYRQDPGQGLRLIYYSQIVNDFQKGDIAEGYSVSREKKESFPLTVTSAQKNPTAFYLCASRPGLGEGRYNEQFFGPGTRLTVL.

This clone turned up a few times. The J gene is TRBJ1-1, the V gene TRBV10-3; D unclear. The CDR3 runs to 14 residues. The germline V gene encodes CDR1 ENHRY and CDR2 SYGVKD. V was pared by 3 bases and J by 1 base, with 9 bases between. DNA of the CDR3: TGTGCCATCAGTGATTGGCAGGAGAACACTGAAGCTTTCTTT. Protein product: CAISDWQENTEAFF.

The J gene is TRBJ1-2, the V gene TRBV19, with D perhaps matching TRBD1 (5 bases). Trimming cost V 3 bases and J 6 bases, with 11 bases left between them. The CDR3 contains 13 residues. The germline CDR1 and CDR2 sequences are LNHDA and SQIVND (reference sequence). CDR3 bases: TGTGCCAGTAGTATCGGCAGGGTGGATGGCTACACCTTC. Protein: CASSIGRVDGYTF.

The chain combines TRBV29-1 with TRBJ2-7; possible D gene TRBD1, 6 bases. The V end was cut by 6 bases, the J end by 3 bases, with 15 bases between. Germline CDR1 reads SQVTM; CDR2 reads ANQGSEA. The CDR3 extends over 13 amino acids. The CDR3 DNA is TGCAGCGTCCCCGGGCTGGGACACTACGAGCAGTACTTC. Translating gives CSVPGLGHYEQYF.

This chain joins TRBV6-5 and TRBJ2-1, with D possibly being TRBD2 (6 bases). Trimming pared 2 bases from V and 8 bases from J, leaving 10 bases between. Per the germline V gene, CDR1 is MNHEY and CDR2 is SVGAGI. The CDR3 contains 13 residues. The CDR3 protein is CASSYPGGYEQFF. The CDR3 bases are TGTGCCAGCAGTTACCCCGGGGGATATGAGCAGTTCTTC.

V usage is TRBV5-4 and J usage is TRBJ2-3, with 11 bases identical to TRBD2. This CDR3 has 16 amino acids. In germline, CDR1 is SGHNT, CDR2 YYREEE (reference sequence). J was trimmed by 4 bases and V by 3 bases; bases with no gene match: 7. CDR3 protein: CASSSGGSGGADTQYF. CDR3 DNA sequence: TGTGCCAGCAGCTCGGGGGGTAGCGGGGGGGCAGATACGCAGTATTTT.

This clone has only one observation. This sequence joins TRBV19 and TRBJ2-7, with 12 bases that match TRBD2. There are 15 residues in the CDR3. The junction had 6 bases not matched to a gene; V was cut back by 5 bases and J by 4 bases. Germline V gene data show CDR1 as LNHDA and CDR2 as SQIVND (reference sequence). The CDR3 region is CASSSGLAGKYEQYF. CDR3 DNA sequence: TGTGCCAGTAGTTCTGGACTAGCGGGGAAATACGAGCAGTACTTC.

The chain carries TRBV27 and TRBJ2-1, with a tentative D call TRBD1 (5 bases). The germline gives CDR1 MNHEY, CDR2 SMNVEV (reference sequence). This CDR3 region has 11 residues. The germline V and J ends were trimmed by 7 bases and 8 bases, with 9 bases remaining between them. The CDR3, as DNA: TGTGCCAGCAATCAGGGCTATGAGCAGTTCTTC. It codes for CASNQGYEQFF.

This chain uses TRBV10-1 with TRBJ1-1, with D tentatively TRBD1 (5 bases). Germline V gene data show CDR1 as WNHNN and CDR2 as SYGVQD (reference sequence). V lost 3 bases and J lost 5, with 13 bases in between. CDR3 length equals 14 residues. The CDR3 nucleotides read TGCGCCAGCAGTGACAGGCAGGGCCGGACTGAAGCTTTCTTT. Protein product: CASSDRQGRTEAFF.

The chain employs TRBV11-3 and TRBJ2-2; no clear D. The V gene lost 5 bases and the J gene lost 4 bases, with 11 bases spanning the gap. Germline V gene lookup returns CDR1 SGHNT and CDR2 YENEEA. This CDR3 spans 14 amino acids. The CDR3 is CASSPRLSTGELFF. In DNA, the CDR3 is TGTGCCAGCAGCCCAAGACTCAGCACCGGGGAGCTGTTTTTT.